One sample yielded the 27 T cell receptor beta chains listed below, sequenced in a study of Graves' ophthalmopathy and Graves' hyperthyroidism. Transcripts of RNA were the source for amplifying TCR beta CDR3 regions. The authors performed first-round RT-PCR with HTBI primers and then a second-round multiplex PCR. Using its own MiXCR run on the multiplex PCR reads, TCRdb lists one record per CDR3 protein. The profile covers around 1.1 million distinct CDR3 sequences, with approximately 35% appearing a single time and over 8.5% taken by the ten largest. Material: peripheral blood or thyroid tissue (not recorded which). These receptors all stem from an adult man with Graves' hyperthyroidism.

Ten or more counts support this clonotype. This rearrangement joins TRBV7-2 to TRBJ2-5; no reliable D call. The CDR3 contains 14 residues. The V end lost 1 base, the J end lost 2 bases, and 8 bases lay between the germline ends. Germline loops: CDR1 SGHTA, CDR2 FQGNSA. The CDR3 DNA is TGTGCCAGCAGCTTAGGTTGGGGACAAGAGACCCAGTACTTC. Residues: CASSLGWGQETQYF.

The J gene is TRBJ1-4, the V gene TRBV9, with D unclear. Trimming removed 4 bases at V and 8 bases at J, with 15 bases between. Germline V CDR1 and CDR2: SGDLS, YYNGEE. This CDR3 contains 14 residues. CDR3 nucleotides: TGTGCCAGCAGCTCTGGCGGGTCCGAAGAAAAACTGTTTTTT. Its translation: CASSSGGSEEKLFF.

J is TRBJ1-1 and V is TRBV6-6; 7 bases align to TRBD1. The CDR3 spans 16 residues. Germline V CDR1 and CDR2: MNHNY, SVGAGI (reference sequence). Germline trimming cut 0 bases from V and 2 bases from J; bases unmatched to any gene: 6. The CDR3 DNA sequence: TGTGCCAGCAGTTACTCAGAGACAGGGATCAACACTGAAGCTTTCTTT. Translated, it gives CASSYSETGINTEAFF.

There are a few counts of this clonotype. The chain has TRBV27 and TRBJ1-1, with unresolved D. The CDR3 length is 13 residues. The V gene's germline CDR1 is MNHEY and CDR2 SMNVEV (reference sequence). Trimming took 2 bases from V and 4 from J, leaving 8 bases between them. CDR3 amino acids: CASSLPPGTEAFF. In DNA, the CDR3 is TGTGCCAGCAGTTTACCCCCAGGCACTGAAGCTTTCTTT.

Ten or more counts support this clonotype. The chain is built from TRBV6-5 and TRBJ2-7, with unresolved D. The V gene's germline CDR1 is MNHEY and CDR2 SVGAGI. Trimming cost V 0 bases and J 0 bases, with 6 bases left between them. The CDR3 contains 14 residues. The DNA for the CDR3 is TGTGCCAGCAGTTACTCCCACAACTCCTACGAGCAGTACTTC. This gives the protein CASSYSHNSYEQYF.

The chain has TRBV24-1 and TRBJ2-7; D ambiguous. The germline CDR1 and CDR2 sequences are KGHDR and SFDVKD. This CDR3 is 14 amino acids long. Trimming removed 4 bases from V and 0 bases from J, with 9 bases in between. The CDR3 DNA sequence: TGTGCCACCAGTGACCCCGGTAACTCCTACGAGCAGTACTTC. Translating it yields CATSDPGNSYEQYF.

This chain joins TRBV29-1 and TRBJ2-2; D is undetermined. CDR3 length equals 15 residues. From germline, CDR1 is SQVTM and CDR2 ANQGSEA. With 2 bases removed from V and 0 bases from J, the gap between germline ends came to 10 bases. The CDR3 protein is CSVESTNPNTGELFF. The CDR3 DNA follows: TGCAGCGTTGAATCCACTAACCCGAACACCGGGGAGCTGTTTTTT.

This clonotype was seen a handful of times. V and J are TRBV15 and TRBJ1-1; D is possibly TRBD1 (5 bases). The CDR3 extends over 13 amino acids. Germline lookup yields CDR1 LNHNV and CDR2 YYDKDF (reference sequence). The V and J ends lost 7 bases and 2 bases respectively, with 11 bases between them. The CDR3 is CATTIQGNTEAFF. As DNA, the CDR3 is TGTGCCACCACGATTCAGGGCAACACTGAAGCTTTCTTT.

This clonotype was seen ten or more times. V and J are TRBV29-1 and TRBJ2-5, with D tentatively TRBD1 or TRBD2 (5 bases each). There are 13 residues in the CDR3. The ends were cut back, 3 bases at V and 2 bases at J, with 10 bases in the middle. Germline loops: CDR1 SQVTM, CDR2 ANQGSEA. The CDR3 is CSVDVGGQETQYF. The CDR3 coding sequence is TGCAGCGTTGACGTTGGGGGACAAGAGACCCAGTACTTC.

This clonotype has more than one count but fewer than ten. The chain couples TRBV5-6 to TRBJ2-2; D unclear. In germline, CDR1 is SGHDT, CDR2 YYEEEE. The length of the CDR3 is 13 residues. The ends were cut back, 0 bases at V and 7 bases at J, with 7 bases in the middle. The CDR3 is CASSLGVVGELFF. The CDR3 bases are TGTGCCAGCAGCTTGGGTGTCGTCGGGGAGCTGTTTTTT.

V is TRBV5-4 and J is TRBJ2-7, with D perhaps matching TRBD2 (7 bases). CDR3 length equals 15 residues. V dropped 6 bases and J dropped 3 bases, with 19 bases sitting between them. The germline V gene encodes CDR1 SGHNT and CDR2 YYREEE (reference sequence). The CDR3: CASNRGGGPNYEQYF. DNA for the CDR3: TGTGCCAGCAACCGAGGGGGGGGACCCAACTACGAGCAGTACTTC.

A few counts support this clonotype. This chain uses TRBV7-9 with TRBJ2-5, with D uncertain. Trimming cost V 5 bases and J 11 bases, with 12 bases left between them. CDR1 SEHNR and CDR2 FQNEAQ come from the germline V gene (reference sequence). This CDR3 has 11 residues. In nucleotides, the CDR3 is TGTGCCAGCAGCCACTCGATAGGACAGTACTTC. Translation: CASSHSIGQYF.

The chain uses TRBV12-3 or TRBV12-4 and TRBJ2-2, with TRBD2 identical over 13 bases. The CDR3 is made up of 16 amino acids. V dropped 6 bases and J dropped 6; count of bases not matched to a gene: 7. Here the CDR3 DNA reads TGTGCCAGCAGCCGGACTAGCGGGGGTTCTTCCGGGGAGCTGTTTTTT. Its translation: CASSRTSGGSSGELFF.

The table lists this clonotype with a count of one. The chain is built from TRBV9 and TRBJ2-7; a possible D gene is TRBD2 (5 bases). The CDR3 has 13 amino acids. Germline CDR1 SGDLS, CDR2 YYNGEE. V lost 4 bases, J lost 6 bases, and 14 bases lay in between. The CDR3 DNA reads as TGTGCCAGCAGCCCAGCCCCTACTAGCGAGCAGTACTTC. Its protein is CASSPAPTSEQYF.

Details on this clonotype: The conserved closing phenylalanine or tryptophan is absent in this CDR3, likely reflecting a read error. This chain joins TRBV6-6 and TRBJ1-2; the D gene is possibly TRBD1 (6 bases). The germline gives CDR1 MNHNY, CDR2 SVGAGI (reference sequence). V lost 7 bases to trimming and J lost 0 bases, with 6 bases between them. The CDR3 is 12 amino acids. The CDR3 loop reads CASNRANYGYTS. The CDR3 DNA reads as TGTGCCAGCAACAGGGCTAACTATGGCTACACCTCC.

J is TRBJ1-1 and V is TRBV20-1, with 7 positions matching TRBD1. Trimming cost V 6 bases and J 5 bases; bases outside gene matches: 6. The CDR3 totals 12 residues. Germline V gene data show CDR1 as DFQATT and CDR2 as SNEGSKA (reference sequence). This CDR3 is CSAQLTGTEAFF. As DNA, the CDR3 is TGCAGTGCGCAATTGACAGGGACTGAAGCTTTCTTT.

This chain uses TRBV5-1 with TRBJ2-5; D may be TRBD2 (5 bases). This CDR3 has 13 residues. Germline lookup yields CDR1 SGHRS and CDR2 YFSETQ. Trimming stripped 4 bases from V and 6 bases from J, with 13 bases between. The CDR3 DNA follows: TGCGCCAGCAGCCCGGCGAGAGGGCAGACCCAGTACTTC. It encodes CASSPARGQTQYF.

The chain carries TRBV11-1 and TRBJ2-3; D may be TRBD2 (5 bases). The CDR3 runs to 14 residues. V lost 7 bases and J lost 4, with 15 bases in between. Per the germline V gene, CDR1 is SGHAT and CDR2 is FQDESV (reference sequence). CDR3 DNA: TGTGCCAGCAAGGTCGCGTCTAGCTCAGATACGCAGTATTTT. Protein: CASKVASSSDTQYF.

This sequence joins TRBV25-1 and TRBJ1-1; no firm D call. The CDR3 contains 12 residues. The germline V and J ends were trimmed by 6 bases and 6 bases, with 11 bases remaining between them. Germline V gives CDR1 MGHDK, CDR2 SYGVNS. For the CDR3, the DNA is TGTGCCAGCAGCGTCGCCGATTCTGAAGCTTTCTTT. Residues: CASSVADSEAFF.

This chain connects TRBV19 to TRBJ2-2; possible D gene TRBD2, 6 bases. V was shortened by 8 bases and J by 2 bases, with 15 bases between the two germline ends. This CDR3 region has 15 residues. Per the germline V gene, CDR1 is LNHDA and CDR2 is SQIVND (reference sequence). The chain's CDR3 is CASRRGGPNTGELFF. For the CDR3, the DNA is TGTGCCAGTCGGCGTGGAGGGCCCAACACCGGGGAGCTGTTTTTT.

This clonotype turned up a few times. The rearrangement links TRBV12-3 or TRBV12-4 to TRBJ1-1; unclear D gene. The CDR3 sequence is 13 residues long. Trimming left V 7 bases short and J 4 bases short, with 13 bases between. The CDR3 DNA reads TGTGCCAGCACATCCGTAGCGGGCACTGAAGCTTTCTTT. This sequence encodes CASTSVAGTEAFF.

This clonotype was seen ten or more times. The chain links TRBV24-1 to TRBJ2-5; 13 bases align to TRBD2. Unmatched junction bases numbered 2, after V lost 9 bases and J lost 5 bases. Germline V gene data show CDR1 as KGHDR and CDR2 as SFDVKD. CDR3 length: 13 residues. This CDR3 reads CATALAGGETQYF. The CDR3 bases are TGTGCCACCGCACTAGCGGGGGGGGAGACCCAGTACTTC.

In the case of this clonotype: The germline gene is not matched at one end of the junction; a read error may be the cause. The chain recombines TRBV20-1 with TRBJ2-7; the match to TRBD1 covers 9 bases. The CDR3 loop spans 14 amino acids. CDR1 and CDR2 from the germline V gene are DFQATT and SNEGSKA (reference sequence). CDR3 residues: CSARADRGSYGQYF. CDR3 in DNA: TGCAGTGCTAGGGCAGACAGGGGGTCTTACGGGCAGTACTTC.

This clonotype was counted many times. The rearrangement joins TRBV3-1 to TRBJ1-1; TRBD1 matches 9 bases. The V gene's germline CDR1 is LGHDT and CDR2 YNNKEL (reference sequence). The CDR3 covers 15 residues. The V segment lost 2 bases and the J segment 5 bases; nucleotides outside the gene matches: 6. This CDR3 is CASSQLNRGRTEAFF. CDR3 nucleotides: TGTGCCAGCAGCCAACTCAACAGGGGGCGGACTGAAGCTTTCTTT.

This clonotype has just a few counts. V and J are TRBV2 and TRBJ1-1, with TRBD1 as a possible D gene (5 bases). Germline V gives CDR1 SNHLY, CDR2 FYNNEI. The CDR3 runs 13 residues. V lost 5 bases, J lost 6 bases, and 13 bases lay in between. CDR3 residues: CASSPGRVAEAFF. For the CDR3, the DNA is TGTGCCAGCAGTCCAGGGAGGGTCGCTGAAGCTTTCTTT.

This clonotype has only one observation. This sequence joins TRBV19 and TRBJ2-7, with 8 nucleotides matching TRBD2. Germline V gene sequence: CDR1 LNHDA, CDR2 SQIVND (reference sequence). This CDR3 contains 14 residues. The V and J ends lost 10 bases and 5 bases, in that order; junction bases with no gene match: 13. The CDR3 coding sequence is TGTGCCACCAACGCCGGGACTAGATACCACGAGCAGTACTTC. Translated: CATNAGTRYHEQYF.

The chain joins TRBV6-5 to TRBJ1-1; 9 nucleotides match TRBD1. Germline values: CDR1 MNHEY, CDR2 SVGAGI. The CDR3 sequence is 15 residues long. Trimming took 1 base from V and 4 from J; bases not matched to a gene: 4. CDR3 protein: CASSYWNRGLTEAFF. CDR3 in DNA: TGTGCCAGCAGTTACTGGAACAGGGGGCTCACTGAAGCTTTCTTT.